This T cell receptor beta chain was identified in a study of cytomegalovirus exposure and HLA in healthy donors (dated by TCRdb to 2016 to 2017). For context, the study as a whole: According to an earlier analysis of 550 to 750 of the donors, about 179 million T cells yielded over 90 million unique TCR beta sequences and 276 Gb of sequence data. An early release covering 550 to 700 HLA-typed donors comprised roughly 300 gigabases of sequencing data and tens of millions of unique TCR sequences. Of the approximately 400 genotyped donors, approximately 80% fell in the genetic ancestry cluster associated with self-reported Caucasian donors. The study aimed to test whether signatures of past pathogen exposure could be identified by cataloging public T cell receptors. The T cell repertoires of 666 subjects were profiled by immunosequencing and related to cytomegalovirus serostatus. In addition to the first cohort of 666 subjects, a separate validation cohort of 130 or so different subjects was used. The study combined high-throughput TCR immunosequencing, statistical association of individual TCRs with disease status, and machine learning to predict cytomegalovirus infection status. In a later analysis, previously published TCR beta repertoires from 666 donors were re-analyzed and high-resolution HLA genotyping was added so that TCR occurrence patterns could be studied. The later analysis used no new phenotypic data to find candidate immune exposures, relying instead on TCR beta sequences and their occurrence across donors. To decide whether each TCR beta V gene segment behaved as functional or pseudogenic, an earlier analysis of some 600 of the donors relied on high-throughput TCR beta sequencing. Donor age, sex, ethnicity and CMV serostatus were compiled alongside the repertoire data. A later genetic analysis took genome-wide SNP genotypes for about 55% of the 666 donors and used that subset as a discovery cohort. All discovery cohort repertoires had been generated on a single sequencing platform. HLA typing covered class I and class II loci at four-digit resolution. Typing coverage differed by locus: A, B, C, DRB1 and DQB1 were typed in about 629-640 donors, DQA1 in roughly 500, DPA1 in some 600, and DPB1 in approximately 450. A handful of DR-DQ haplotypes were handled as single units for association and clustering because linkage in the cohort was strong. On average, around 240,000 unique TCR beta nucleotide sequences were sequenced per donor among 300 to 500 genotyped donors of the cohort, with about 17% of those sequences being non-productive. Overall results and qualifications from the work: Because some donors lacked HLA typing at each locus, the association tests relied only on the typed subset. Three of the identified cytomegalovirus-associated TCR beta chains were confirmed in vitro to be specific for cytomegalovirus antigens. A later analysis found that HLA-associated TCR beta chains were more clonally expanded and had lower generation probabilities than equally common non-associated chains. While some public TCRs were present in many individuals, most TCR sequences turned up only very rarely across donors. A later genetic analysis associated a missense DCLRE1C variant with V-gene and J-gene trimming of TCR beta chains, and an independent cohort replicated the association. The study listed 164 TCR beta chains as associated with cytomegalovirus. According to the authors, the approach could potentially be generalized to other disease states and immunological phenotypes. Some IMGT-functional V segments, including TRBV6-2 and TRBV6-3, could not be distinguished by the 87-base-pair reads and were therefore excluded. Correlated functional status among segregating V segments might reflect linkage disequilibrium, but an unknown experimental factor could not be ruled out. A later analysis associated about 18,000 TCR beta sequences with specific HLA alleles at a false discovery rate of 0.05. In an earlier analysis of around 600 of the donors, most TCR beta V segments appeared in productive rearrangements about 87% or about 30% of the time, broadly matching IMGT annotations. A cluster of highly shared sequence variants was judged likely to be a technical artifact of the sequencing pipeline. A later analysis found that TCR association rates varied across HLA loci, with DRB1 alleles showing the most associated TCRs and HLA-C alleles the fewest. Some 16 rarely observed V segments, including chromosome 9 orphons, were excluded from the earlier analysis of about 600 of the donors because counts were too low. Immune exposure information for the cohort was limited to CMV serostatus. The classifier was reported to diagnose cytomegalovirus status with high specificity and sensitivity in both the original and validation cohorts. A later analysis reported that several top co-occurrence clusters appeared linked to parvovirus B19, influenza, CMV and Epstein-Barr virus. When HLA alleles, especially DR and DQ, strongly co-occurred, attributing TCR associations to individual alleles was difficult. A later genetic analysis reported fewer N-insertions in productive TCRs among donors in an Asian-associated ancestry cluster than the roughly 620-donor mean. In this cohort, only TCR beta chains were sequenced, and detectable features were limited by the absence of alpha or paired-chain data. A further reported finding was that TCR beta sequences accurately predicted the HLA-A and HLA-B alleles for most subjects in the first cohort. Roughly uniform sequencing depth across donors was assumed in presence/absence analyses, although this assumption may not hold. Most CMV-associated TCR beta chains appeared to be HLA-restricted in a later analysis, and the HLA associations seemed to be driven largely by CMV exposure.

Preparation of the library involved the immunoSEQ multiplex PCR assay. A mixture of 60 forward primers for TCR Vbeta segments and 13 reverse primers for TCR Jbeta segments was used in the multiplex PCR. The CDR3 region of rearranged TCR beta genes was amplified from genomic DNA by a multiplex PCR assay. On the Illumina HiSeq System, the amplified TCR beta libraries were sequenced as 87-base-pair reads. In the source study's methods: In a later analysis, around 80 million unique TCR beta chains were counted across the 690 or so repertoires, and approximately 11 million of these chains were shared by at least two donors. To remove PCR and sequencing errors, raw reads were error-corrected and collapsed into unique sequences using a nearest-neighbor algorithm that merged closely related sequences. Alignment of CDR3 sequences to IMGT reference sequences was used to assign V, D and J gene segments. For a sequence to be retained, a match of at least six nucleotides to both a V gene segment and a J gene segment was required. Rearrangements were classified as productive when the CDR3 lacked stop codons and remained in frame with V and J, and all other rearrangements were classified as non-productive. Following IMGT convention, CDR3 was defined as the stretch from the second conserved V-encoded cysteine up to the conserved J-encoded phenylalanine. In an earlier analysis of 587 of the donors, sequences lacking an unambiguous match to a single V gene segment were excluded. In an earlier analysis of more than 500 of the donors, a V segment was called functional when productive rearrangements were above 56.7%, and segregating when the standard deviation between donors exceeded 5%. A statistical classification framework was built to diagnose cytomegalovirus status from the catalog of TCR beta chain sequences. In a later analysis, TCR nucleotide sequences were compared against IMGT/GENE-DB human TR gene sequences so that V and J genes could be assigned. A later analysis assigned CDR3 sequences and most-parsimonious VDJ recombination scenarios with the TCRdist pipeline. In a later analysis, every TCR beta chain was defined by the combination of its CDR3 amino acid sequence and its V-gene family, and reads without a unique V-gene family were dropped. As a way to deal with suspected cross-contamination and a sequencing artifact, a later analysis dropped hundreds of nucleotide sequences that were highly shared and had low generation probability. A later analysis calculated a clonal expansion index for each public chain from normalized within-repertoire ranks of inferred template counts. In a later analysis, generation probabilities were computed using a VDJ recombination model fitted to out-of-frame rearrangements, and the results were checked against IGoR. Hypergeometric tests were used in a later analysis to score TCR-TCR, TCR-HLA and TCR-CMV co-occurrence, with a repertoire-size bias correction applied to the TCR pairs. In a later analysis, false discovery rates were estimated by permuting HLA or CMV assignments 20 times. In a later analysis, co-occurring TCRs were grouped using DBSCAN, with TCRdist sequence similarity added in when clustering inside HLA-allele-positive subsets. Co-occurrence clustering excluded repertoires with fewer than 30,000 or more than 120,000 public chains, plus five with anomalous nucleotide sharing. TCRdb re-hosts the immuneACCESS table, in-frame sequences only. Its copies lack some clones; in the studies checked, an unresolved V gene accounts for under half of them, and the cause for the rest is not known. For V, J and clone size, that table is used; D and trimming come from the DNA. This sample is represented by approximately 170,000 clones; roughly four fifths of them were singletons. The top ten clones comprise around 1.5% of the sample.

CDR1 MNHEY and CDR2 SVGAGI are derived from the germline V gene. V is shortened by 3 bases, J by 3 bases, and the region joining them spans 11 bases. Including the terminal cysteine and phenylalanine, the CDR3 comprises 14 residues. Only the CDR3 DNA stays, 42 bases, in frame from base 1. In total, approximately 700 healthy bone marrow donors made up the cohort. Cohort members were all nominally healthy when sampled, although unrecorded immune exposures were likely present. The donor was CMV seronegative and belonged to the group of under 400 seronegative cohort members. A peripheral blood sample was collected from each donor, and TCR beta sequencing was performed on peripheral blood mononuclear cells. The Qiagen DNeasy Blood Extraction Kit was used to extract genomic DNA from the blood cell samples. Regarding this clone: The clone's antigen remains unknown. Base qualities are not provided; no much larger clone lies one nucleotide away.

This clonotype was sampled from a man aged 40-50 years in good health and CMV-seronegative. Recombination joined TRBV6-5 with TRBJ2-5; TRBD2 could be the D gene, as 5 bases match. The sequenced material came from PBMCs. The CDR3 in this case is CASSYTTGKETQYF. The bases read TGTGCCAGCAGTTATACGACCGGGAAAGAGACCCAGTACTTC.